This is a list of T cell receptor beta chains from one sample in a study of T-cell reconstitution after alpha-beta-depleted transplantation in children. One entry per CDR3 protein results from TCRdb running MiXCR on the PCR reads. The sample records some 460,000 distinct CDR3 sequences, around 16% being singletons. This material consisted of PBMCs, mostly from graft donor cells, taken 360 days after TCRalphabeta/CD19-depleted stem cell transplant. The receptors originated from a boy less than two years old who had a stem cell transplant for Wiskott-Aldrich syndrome, so the T cells may come from the graft donor. CDR3s include the opening cysteine and the closing phenylalanine or tryptophan. The D gene is left open where the match is weak. Some rows mark clone size as missing; the rest say once, few, many or name a class of expanded clone.

j_call d_call clone_size v_call cdr3_aa cdr3_nt
TRBJ1-1 NA few TRBV18 CASSPPGGTEAFF TGTGCCAGCTCGCCCCCTGGGGGGACTGAAGCTTTCTTT
TRBJ2-7 NA NA TRBV20-1 CSARVSRTYEQYF TGCAGTGCTAGAGTGTCCCGTACCTACGAGCAGTACTTC
TRBJ2-4 NA NA TRBV18 CASSPPWPQPGRPQGTKNIQYF TGTGCCAGCTCACCACCGTGGCCTCAGCCAGGCCGACCTCAGGGGACCAAAAACATTCAGTACTTC
TRBJ1-2 NA NA TRBV29-1 CSVVKGSNYGYTF TGCAGCGTTGTAAAGGGTTCTAACTATGGCTACACCTTC
TRBJ1-1 NA many TRBV4-3 CASSQEARGRNTEAFF TGCGCCAGCAGCCAAGAAGCCCGAGGCCGAAACACTGAAGCTTTCTTT
TRBJ2-7 NA few TRBV24-1 CATSPGTAGTYEQYF TGTGCCACCAGTCCAGGGACCGCCGGGACCTACGAGCAGTACTTC
TRBJ2-4 NA NA TRBV12-3/TRBV12-4 CASSPHRLPAKNIQYF TGTGCCAGCAGCCCCCATAGACTCCCAGCCAAAAACATTCAGTACTTC
TRBJ2-2 NA few TRBV9 CASSVSPGDTGELFF TGTGCCAGCAGCGTATCCCCAGGGGACACCGGGGAGCTGTTTTTT
TRBJ2-5 TRBD2 few TRBV20-1 CSARVSTSAETQYF TGCAGTGCTAGAGTCTCGACTAGCGCAGAGACCCAGTACTTC
TRBJ2-7 TRBD1 few TRBV12-3/TRBV12-4 CASSWTGPAYEQYF TGTGCCAGCAGCTGGACAGGGCCTGCCTACGAGCAGTACTTC
TRBJ1-6 NA few TRBV27 CASSKQGYNSPLHF TGTGCCAGCAGTAAACAGGGCTATAATTCACCCCTCCACTTT
TRBJ2-5 TRBD2 few TRBV9 CASSVGLAGGRRVGETQYF TGTGCCAGCAGCGTAGGACTAGCGGGGGGCCGCCGCGTGGGAGAGACCCAGTACTTC
TRBJ2-3 NA few TRBV30 CAWRKSPFTDTQYF TGTGCCTGGAGGAAATCCCCCTTCACAGATACGCAGTATTTT
TRBJ2-3 NA NA TRBV3-1 CASSQSLEAGFTDTQYF TGTGCCAGCAGCCAATCCCTTGAGGCGGGTTTCACAGATACGCAGTATTTT
TRBJ2-1 TRBD1 NA TRBV5-1 CASSRTGGLGEQFF TGCGCCAGCAGCAGGACAGGGGGCCTCGGTGAGCAGTTCTTC
TRBJ1-1 NA NA TRBV6-2/TRBV6-3 CASGYTEAFF TGTGCCAGCGGGTACACTGAAGCTTTCTTT
TRBJ2-2 NA few TRBV5-1 CASSLVLGVITGELFF TGCGCCAGCAGCCTTGTATTAGGGGTCATTACCGGGGAGCTGTTTTTT
TRBJ2-2 NA NA TRBV2 CASSEWAGPGELFF TGTGCCAGCAGTGAATGGGCAGGGCCCGGGGAGCTGTTTTTT
TRBJ2-5 NA NA TRBV29-1 CSVAAGESLIGGQYF TGCAGCGTTGCGGCAGGGGAATCCCTCATTGGTGGCCAGTACTTC
TRBJ2-1 NA few TRBV15 CATSRTTNNEQFF TGTGCCACCAGCAGGACTACTAACAATGAGCAGTTCTTC
TRBJ2-7 TRBD2 few TRBV20-1 CSWKGRGANYEQYF TGCAGTTGGAAAGGGCGGGGGGCAAACTACGAGCAGTACTTC
TRBJ2-7 TRBD1 few TRBV28 CASRGGGPYEQYF TGTGCCAGCAGAGGGGGCGGACCCTACGAGCAGTACTTC
TRBJ2-7 TRBD2 NA TRBV7-2 CASSSERGRYEQYF TGTGCCAGCAGCTCCGAGCGGGGGCGCTACGAGCAGTACTTC
TRBJ2-3 TRBD2 few TRBV20-1 CSAKTSGRKGGTDTQYF TGCAGTGCTAAGACCAGCGGGAGAAAGGGAGGCACAGATACGCAGTATTTT
TRBJ2-1 NA few TRBV4-1 CASSLTKPQGFHEQFF TGCGCCAGCAGCCTTACTAAACCCCAGGGGTTCCATGAGCAGTTCTTC
TRBJ2-7 TRBD2 NA TRBV5-1 CASSPGGTFTYEQYF TGCGCCAGCAGCCCGGGGGGGACATTCACCTACGAGCAGTACTTC
TRBJ2-3 TRBD2 many TRBV29-1 CSASSGRGDTQYF TGCAGCGCCTCTAGCGGGAGAGGGGATACGCAGTATTTT
TRBJ1-1 NA few TRBV7-8 CASSLATGTEAFF TGTGCCAGCAGCTTAGCCACAGGGACTGAAGCTTTCTTT
TRBJ2-7 NA NA TRBV29-1 CSVDAGTGPYEQYF TGCAGCGTTGATGCTGGGACCGGACCCTACGAGCAGTACTTC